What follows describes a single T cell receptor beta chain. As yet, its antigen is unknown. V lost 11 bases and J lost 6, with 7 bases in between. Looked up from germline, CDR1 is SEHNR and CDR2 is FQNEAQ (reference sequence). There are 10 residues in the CDR3. The data derive from a study of shared clonotypes between healthy human individuals. Broader study findings: Generation probability values for non-shared clonotypes were lower than those for clonotypes shared by all four donors.

CD45RO+ cells joined CCR7-negative CD45RA+ TemRA cells to form CD8 memory. Method: immunoSEQ multiplex PCR; TCRdb's copy keeps in-frame clones and lacks some. The table shows fewer than 850,000 clones, with roughly 87% occurring only once. The sequence derives from a man aged 18-30 years in good health. Some clones in this sample may be carry-over from other donors' samples. The sequenced sample was memory CD8+ T cells from PBMCs. The sample's subset: CD45RO+ cells pooled with CCR7-negative TemRA cells. The chain links TRBV7-9 to TRBJ2-2; D is unclear. This CDR3 is CAPRSGELFF. Written as DNA, the CDR3 is TGTGCCCCCAGATCCGGGGAGCTGTTTTTT.